The rows below give T cell receptor beta chains drawn from one sample of a study of breast tumors, draining lymph nodes, adjacent tissues. TCRdb redid the calling of the multiplex PCR reads with MiXCR, one entry per CDR3 protein. Of around 140,000 distinct CDR3 sequences listed, about a fifth are singletons. Sequencing input: axillary lymph node tissue. These TCRs come from a female donor with breast cancer. Some clones in this sample may be carry-over from other donors' samples. The conserved cysteine and the conserved F or W are not part of the CDR3 here.

J | V | CDR3
TRBJ2-1 | TRBV20-1 | SASGSWNEQF
TRBJ2-2 | TRBV6-1 | ASTNGPVNTGELF
TRBJ2-3 | TRBV15 | ATSRDSTDTQY
TRBJ2-7 | TRBV7-2 | ATSWTSGDYEQY
TRBJ2-5 | TRBV18 | ASSADQGTQY
TRBJ1-1 | TRBV29-1 | SVVSMNTEAF
TRBJ2-7 | TRBV18 | ASSPLAGVYEQY
TRBJ1-5 | TRBV6-5 | ASRTTTGGDQPQH
TRBJ2-5 | TRBV18 | ASSPLQSRGETQY
TRBJ2-7 | TRBV7-2 | ASSLGGDSYEQY
TRBJ2-1 | TRBV5-1 | ASSLDGAGGGNEQF
TRBJ2-5 | TRBV6-1 | ASRDRTPTQY
TRBJ2-7 | TRBV5-8 | ASSSGYTYEQY
TRBJ2-7 | TRBV21-1 | ASSKRYRFHPYEQY
TRBJ2-3 | TRBV6-2/TRBV6-3 | ASSLDGPTDTQY
TRBJ2-3 | TRBV2 | ASSYRSDTQY
TRBJ2-2 | TRBV7-9 | ASSTHLTGGGTGELF
TRBJ2-2 | TRBV6-2/TRBV6-3 | ASSSREGAGELF
TRBJ2-1 | TRBV4-1 | ASSRAGSSGDNEQF
TRBJ2-7 | TRBV6-5 | ASSYGVSGSSYEQY
TRBJ2-7 | TRBV7-6 | ASSDPPSGKSLQY
TRBJ2-7 | TRBV7-9 | ASSSRLADSYEQY